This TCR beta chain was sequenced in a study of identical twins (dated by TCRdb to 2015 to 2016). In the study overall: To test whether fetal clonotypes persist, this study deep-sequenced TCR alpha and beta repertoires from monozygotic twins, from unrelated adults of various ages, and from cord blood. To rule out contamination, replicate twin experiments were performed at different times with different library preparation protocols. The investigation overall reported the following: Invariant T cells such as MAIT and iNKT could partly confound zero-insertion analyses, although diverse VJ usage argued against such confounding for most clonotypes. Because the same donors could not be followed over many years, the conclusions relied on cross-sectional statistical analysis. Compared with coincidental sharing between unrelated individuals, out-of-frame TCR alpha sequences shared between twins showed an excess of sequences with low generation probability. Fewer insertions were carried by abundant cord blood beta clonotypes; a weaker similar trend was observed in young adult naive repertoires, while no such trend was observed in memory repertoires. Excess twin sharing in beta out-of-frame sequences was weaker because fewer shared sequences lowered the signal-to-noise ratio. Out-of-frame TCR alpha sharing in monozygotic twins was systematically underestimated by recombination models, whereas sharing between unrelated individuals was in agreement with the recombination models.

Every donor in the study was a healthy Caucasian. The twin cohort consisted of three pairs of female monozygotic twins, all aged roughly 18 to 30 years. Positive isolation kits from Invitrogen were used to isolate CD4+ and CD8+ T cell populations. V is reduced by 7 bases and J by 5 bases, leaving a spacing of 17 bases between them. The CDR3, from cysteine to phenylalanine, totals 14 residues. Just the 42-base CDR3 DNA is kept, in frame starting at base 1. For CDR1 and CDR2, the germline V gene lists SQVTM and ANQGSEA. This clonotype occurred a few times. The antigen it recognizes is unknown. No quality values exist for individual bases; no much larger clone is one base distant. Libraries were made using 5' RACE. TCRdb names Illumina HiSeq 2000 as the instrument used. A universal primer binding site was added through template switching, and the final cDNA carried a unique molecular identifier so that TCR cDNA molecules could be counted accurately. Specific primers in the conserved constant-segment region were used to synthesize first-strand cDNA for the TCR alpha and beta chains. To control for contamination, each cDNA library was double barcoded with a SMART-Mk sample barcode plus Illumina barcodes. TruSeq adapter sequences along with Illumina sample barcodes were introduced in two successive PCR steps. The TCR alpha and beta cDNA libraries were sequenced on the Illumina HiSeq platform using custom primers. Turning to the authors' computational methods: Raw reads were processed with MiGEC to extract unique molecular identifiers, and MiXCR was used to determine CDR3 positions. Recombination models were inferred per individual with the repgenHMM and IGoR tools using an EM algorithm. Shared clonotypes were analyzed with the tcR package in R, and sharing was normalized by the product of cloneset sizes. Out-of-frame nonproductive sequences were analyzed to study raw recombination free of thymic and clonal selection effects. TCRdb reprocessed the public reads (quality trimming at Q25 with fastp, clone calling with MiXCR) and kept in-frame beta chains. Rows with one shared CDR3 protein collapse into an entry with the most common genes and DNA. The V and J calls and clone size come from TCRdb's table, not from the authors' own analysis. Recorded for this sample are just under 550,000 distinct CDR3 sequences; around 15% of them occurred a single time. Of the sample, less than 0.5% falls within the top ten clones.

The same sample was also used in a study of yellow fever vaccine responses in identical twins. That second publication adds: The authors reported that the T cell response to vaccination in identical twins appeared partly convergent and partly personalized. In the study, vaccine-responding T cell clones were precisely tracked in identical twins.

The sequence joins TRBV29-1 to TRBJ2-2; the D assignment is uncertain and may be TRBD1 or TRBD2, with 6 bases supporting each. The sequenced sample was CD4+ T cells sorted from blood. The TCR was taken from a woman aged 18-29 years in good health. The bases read TGCAGCGCCCACGGGGGCAGGGCAACCGGGGAGCTGTTTTTT. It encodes CSAHGGRATGELFF.